This TCR beta chain was profiled in a study of blood T cell repertoires in COVID-19. The study counted Cohort 3 donors as recovered given two negative PCRs, clearance, or symptom resolution. In the source study's methods: Amplifying reference gene primers gave estimates of nucleated cell counts. Clones were sequenced by immunoSEQ multiplex PCR, and TCRdb holds only the in-frame ones, with some missing. For V, J and clone size, that table is used; D and trimming come from the DNA. The sample shows approximately 490,000 clones, about nine tenths of them seen only once. The ends were cut back, 4 bases at V and 5 bases at J, with 19 bases in the middle. From germline, CDR1 is SGHRS and CDR2 YFSETQ. The CDR3 runs 16 residues.

The chain employs TRBV5-1 and TRBJ2-1, with D perhaps matching TRBD1 (6 bases). The source is a young woman who had recovered from COVID-19. The specimen sequenced was PBMCs or T cells enriched from blood (not recorded which). CDR3 coding DNA: TGCGCCAGCAGCGTTCACAGGGCCCGGTCAGACAATGAGCAGTTCTTC. Translating it yields CASSVHRARSDNEQFF. The variable domain in full, completed from reference TRBV5-1 and TRBJ2-1, reads KAGVTQTPRYLIKTRGQQVTLSCSPISGHRSVSWYQQTPGQGLQFLFEYFSETQRNKGNFPGRFSGRQFSNSRSEMNVSTLELGDSALYLCASSVHRARSDNEQFFGPGTRLTVL.